One and the same sample provided the 8 T cell receptor beta chains below, sequenced in a study of CD8+ T cells in alopecia areata. Once RNA had been extracted, it was reverse transcribed into cDNA to act as the sequencing template. Sequenced by immunoSEQ multiplex PCR; TCRdb stores in-frame clones only, minus some. The table lists roughly 20,000 clones, 60% to 65% of them singletons, with less than 5.5% in the top ten. CD4+ cells of a few patients were further sorted as CD25+CD127-. Sequencing input: CD4+ Tregs sorted from blood. Receptors originate from a human donor with alopecia areata.

The chain employs TRBV28 and TRBJ2-2; no reliable D call. Per germline, CDR1 MDHEN and CDR2 SYDVKM. The CDR3 totals 16 residues. V was shortened by 1 base and J by 4 bases, with 13 bases between the two germline ends. The CDR3 coding sequence is TGTGCCAGCAGTTTATCTTACGGTCTCCTCACCGGGGAGCTGTTTTTT. It encodes CASSLSYGLLTGELFF.

This clone came up a few times. The V and J genes are TRBV5-1 and TRBJ2-7, with 8 nucleotides matching TRBD2. Per the germline V gene, CDR1 is SGHRS and CDR2 is YFSETQ. CDR3 length: 16 residues. The V and J ends lost 4 bases and 4 bases, in that order; junction bases with no gene match: 13. The CDR3 is CASSVAGGDRRYEQYF. The DNA of the CDR3 is TGCGCCAGCAGCGTGGCCGGGGGGGATCGGAGATACGAGCAGTACTTC.

V usage is TRBV10-2 and J usage is TRBJ1-1; 8 nucleotides align to TRBD1. Germline values: CDR1 WSHSY, CDR2 SAAADI. The CDR3 spans 14 residues. Losses at the gene ends were 8 bases for V and 5 bases for J; bases not matched to a gene: 10. CDR3 sequence: CASSLQGAWTEAFF. As DNA, the CDR3 is TGCGCCAGCTCACTTCAGGGGGCTTGGACTGAAGCTTTCTTT.

The rearrangement joins TRBV4-2 to TRBJ1-1; D call uncertain. Germline CDR1 is LGHNA and CDR2 is YNFKEQ. This CDR3 has 12 amino acids. Trimming stripped 1 base from V and 11 bases from J, with 11 bases between. Written as DNA, the CDR3 is TGTGCCAGCAGCCAAGGGGAGCTGACGGCTTTCTTT. Protein product: CASSQGELTAFF.

The V and J genes are TRBV11-2 and TRBJ2-2; 9 nucleotides agree with TRBD2. The junction had 7 bases not matched to a gene; V was cut back by 5 bases and J by 0 bases. This CDR3 comprises 17 residues. CDR1 SGHAT and CDR2 FQNNGV come from the germline V gene. The CDR3 DNA reads as TGTGCCAGCAGCCTCTTTAGCGGGAGCGCGAACACCGGGGAGCTGTTTTTT. This gives the protein CASSLFSGSANTGELFF.

This clone occurred a few times. The genes are TRBV10-2 and TRBJ2-7; D gene uncertain. This CDR3 region has 15 residues. CDR1 is WSHSY, CDR2 SAAADI, per germline. V was pared by 6 bases and J by 3 bases, with 18 bases between. As DNA, the CDR3 is TGCGCCAGCAGGAGTTCCCGGGCCGAACACTACGAGCAGTACTTC. Translated: CASRSSRAEHYEQYF.

This chain uses TRBV5-6 with TRBJ2-3; the match to TRBD1 covers 9 bases. The CDR3 has 15 residues. From germline, CDR1 is SGHDT and CDR2 YYEEEE. The trim removed 1 base at V and 3 bases at J, leaving 3 bases unmatched. CDR3 region: CASSLRTGVTDTQYF. As DNA, the CDR3 is TGTGCCAGCAGCTTGAGGACAGGGGTTACAGATACGCAGTATTTT.

The rearrangement uses TRBV20-1 and TRBJ1-1; no clear D. Germline-derived CDR1 and CDR2 are DFQATT and SNEGSKA (reference sequence). V lost 0 bases, J lost 6 bases, and 5 bases lay in between. The CDR3 consists of 11 residues. The chain's CDR3 is CSAREGSEAFF. In nucleotides, the CDR3 is TGCAGTGCTAGAGAGGGTTCTGAAGCTTTCTTT.